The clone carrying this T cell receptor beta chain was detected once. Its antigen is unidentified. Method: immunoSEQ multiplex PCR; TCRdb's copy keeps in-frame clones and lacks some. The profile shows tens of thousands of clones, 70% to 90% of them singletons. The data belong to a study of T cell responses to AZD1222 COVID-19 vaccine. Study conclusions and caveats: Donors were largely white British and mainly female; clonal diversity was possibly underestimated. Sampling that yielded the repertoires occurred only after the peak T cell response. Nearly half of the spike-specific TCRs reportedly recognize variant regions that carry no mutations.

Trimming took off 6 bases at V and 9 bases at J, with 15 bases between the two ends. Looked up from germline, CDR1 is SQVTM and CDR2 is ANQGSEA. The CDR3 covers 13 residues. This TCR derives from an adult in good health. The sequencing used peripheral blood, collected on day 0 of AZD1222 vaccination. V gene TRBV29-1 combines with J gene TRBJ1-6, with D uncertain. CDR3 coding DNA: TGCAGCGTCTCACTAGGTGGGGTTTCACCCCTCCACTTT. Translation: CSVSLGGVSPLHF.